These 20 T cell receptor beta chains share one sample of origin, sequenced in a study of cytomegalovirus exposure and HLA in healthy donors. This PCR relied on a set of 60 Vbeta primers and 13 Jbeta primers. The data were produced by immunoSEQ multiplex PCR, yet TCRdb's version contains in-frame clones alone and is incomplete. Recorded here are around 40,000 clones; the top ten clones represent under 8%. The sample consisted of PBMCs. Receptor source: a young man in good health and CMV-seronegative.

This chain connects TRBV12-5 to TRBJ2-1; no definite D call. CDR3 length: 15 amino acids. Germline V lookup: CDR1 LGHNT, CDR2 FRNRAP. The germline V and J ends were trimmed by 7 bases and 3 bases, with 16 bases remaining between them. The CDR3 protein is CASAIIVVSYNEQFF. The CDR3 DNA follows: TGTGCTAGTGCCATCATAGTAGTTAGCTACAATGAGCAGTTCTTC.

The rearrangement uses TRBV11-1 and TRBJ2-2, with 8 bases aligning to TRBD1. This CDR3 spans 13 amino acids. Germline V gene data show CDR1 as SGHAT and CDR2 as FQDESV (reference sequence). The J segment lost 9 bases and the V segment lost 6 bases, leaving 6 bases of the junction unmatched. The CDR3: CASRPTGDRELFF. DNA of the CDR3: TGTGCCAGCAGACCGACAGGGGACCGGGAGCTGTTTTTT.

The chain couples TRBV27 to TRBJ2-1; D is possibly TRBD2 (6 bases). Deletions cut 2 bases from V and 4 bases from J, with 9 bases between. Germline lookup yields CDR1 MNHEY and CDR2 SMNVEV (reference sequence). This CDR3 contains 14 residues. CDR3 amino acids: CASSLVGLYNEQFF. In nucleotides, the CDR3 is TGTGCCAGCAGTTTAGTGGGACTGTACAATGAGCAGTTCTTC.

The CDR3 DNA reads TGTGCCAGCAGCCTCCCGGGACAGGGGATGAACACTGAAGCTTTCTTT. It encodes CASSLPGQGMNTEAFF. V and J are TRBV5-6 and TRBJ1-1; TRBD1 aligns across 10 bases. This CDR3 contains 16 residues. V gave up 4 bases and J gave up 0 bases; unmatched junction bases: 6. CDR1 is SGHDT and CDR2 is YYEEEE in the germline V gene.

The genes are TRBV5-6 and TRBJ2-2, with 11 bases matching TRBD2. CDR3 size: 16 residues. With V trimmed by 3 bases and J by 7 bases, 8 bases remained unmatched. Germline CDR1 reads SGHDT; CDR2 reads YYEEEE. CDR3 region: CASSYSGGASVGELFF. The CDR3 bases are TGTGCCAGCAGCTATAGCGGGGGGGCTTCAGTCGGGGAGCTGTTTTTT.

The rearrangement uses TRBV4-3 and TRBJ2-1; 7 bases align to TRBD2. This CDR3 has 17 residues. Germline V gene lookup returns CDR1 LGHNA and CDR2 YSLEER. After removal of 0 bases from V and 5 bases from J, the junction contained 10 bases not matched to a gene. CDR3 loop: CASSQDHLAGVDNEQFF. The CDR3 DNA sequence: TGCGCCAGCAGCCAAGATCATTTGGCGGGGGTTGACAATGAGCAGTTCTTC.

The CDR3: CASRQAGRGQPQHF. DNA for the CDR3: TGTGCCAGCAGGCAGGCGGGGAGAGGCCAGCCCCAGCATTTT. The genes are TRBV7-2 and TRBJ1-5, with D hard to call. V was pared by 6 bases and J by 7 bases, with 16 bases between. This CDR3 has 14 residues. Germline CDR1 and CDR2: SGHTA and FQGNSA. The full variable domain, in which reference TRBV7-2 and TRBJ1-5 provide the parts outside the CDR3, is GAGVSQSPSNKVTEKGKDVELRCDPISGHTALYWYRQSLGQGLEFLIYFQGNSAPDKSGLPSDRFSAERTGGSVSTLTIQRTQQEDSAVYLCASRQAGRGQPQHFGDGTRLSIL.

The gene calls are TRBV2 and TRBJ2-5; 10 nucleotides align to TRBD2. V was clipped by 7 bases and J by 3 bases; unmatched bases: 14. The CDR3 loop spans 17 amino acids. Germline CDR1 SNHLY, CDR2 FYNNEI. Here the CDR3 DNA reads TGTGCCAGCAAAACTAGCGGGATAGAAACGAAAGAAGAGACCCAGTACTTC. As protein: CASKTSGIETKEETQYF.

The DNA of the CDR3 is TGTGCCACCTCCGACCGGGGGGGCGGAGATACGCAGTATTTT. Translating gives CATSDRGGGDTQYF. The J gene is TRBJ2-3, the V gene TRBV6-5; 8 bases line up with TRBD2. The CDR3 totals 14 residues. CDR1 and CDR2 (germline): MNHEY, SVGAGI. With V trimmed by 10 bases and J by 5 bases, 11 bases remained unmatched.

The CDR3 here is CASIQGPGELFF. For the CDR3, the DNA is TGTGCCAGCATACAGGGTCCCGGGGAGCTGTTTTTT. The chain couples TRBV7-2 to TRBJ2-2, with D perhaps TRBD1 (6 bases). Germline V gene data show CDR1 as SGHTA and CDR2 as FQGNSA. Trimming removed 7 bases from V and 6 bases from J, with 9 bases in between. The CDR3 spans 12 residues.

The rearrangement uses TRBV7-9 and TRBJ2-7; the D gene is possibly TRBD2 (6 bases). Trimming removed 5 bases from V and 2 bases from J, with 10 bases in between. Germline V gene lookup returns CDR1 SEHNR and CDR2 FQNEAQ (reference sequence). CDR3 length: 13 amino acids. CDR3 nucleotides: TGTGCCAGCAGCGAACCGGGAGCCTACGAGCAGTACTTC. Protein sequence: CASSEPGAYEQYF.

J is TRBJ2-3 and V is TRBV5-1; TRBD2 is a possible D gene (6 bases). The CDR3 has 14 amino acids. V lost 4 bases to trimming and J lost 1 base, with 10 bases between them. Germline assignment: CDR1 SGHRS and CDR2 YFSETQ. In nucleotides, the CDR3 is TGCGCCAGCAGCGGGAGGTTCGGCACAGATACGCAGTATTTT. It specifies CASSGRFGTDTQYF. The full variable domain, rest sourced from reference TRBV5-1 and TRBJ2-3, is KAGVTQTPRYLIKTRGQQVTLSCSPISGHRSVSWYQQTPGQGLQFLFEYFSETQRNKGNFPGRFSGRQFSNSRSEMNVSTLELGDSALYLCASSGRFGTDTQYFGPGTRLTVL.

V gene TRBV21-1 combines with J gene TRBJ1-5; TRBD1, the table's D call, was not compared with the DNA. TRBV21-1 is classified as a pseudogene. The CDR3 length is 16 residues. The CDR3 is CASSKGPGTGNQPQHF. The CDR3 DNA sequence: TGTGCCAGCAGCAAAGGACCCGGGACAGGCAATCAGCCCCAGCATTTT.

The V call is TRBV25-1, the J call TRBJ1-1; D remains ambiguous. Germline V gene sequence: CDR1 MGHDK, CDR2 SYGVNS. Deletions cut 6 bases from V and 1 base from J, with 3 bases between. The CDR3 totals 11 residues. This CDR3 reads CASSRNTEAFF. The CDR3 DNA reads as TGTGCCAGCAGCAGGAACACTGAAGCTTTCTTT. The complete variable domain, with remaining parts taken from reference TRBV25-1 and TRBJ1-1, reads EADIYQTPRYLVIGTGKKITLECSQTMGHDKMYWYQQDPGMELHLIHYSYGVNSTEKGDLSSESTVSRIRTEHFPLTLESARPSHTSQYLCASSRNTEAFFGQGTRLTVV.

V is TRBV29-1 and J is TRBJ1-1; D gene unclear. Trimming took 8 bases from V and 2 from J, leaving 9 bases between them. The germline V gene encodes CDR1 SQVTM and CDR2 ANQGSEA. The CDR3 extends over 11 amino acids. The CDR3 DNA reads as TGCAGCTCCAGATTTAACACTGAAGCTTTCTTT. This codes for CSSRFNTEAFF.

The CDR3 region is CASRGRGPGTGELFF. CDR3 nucleotides: TGTGCCAGCAGAGGGAGGGGTCCCGGCACCGGGGAGCTGTTTTTT. J is TRBJ2-2 and V is TRBV6-5, with 7 bases that match TRBD2. Germline lookup yields CDR1 MNHEY and CDR2 SVGAGI. The CDR3 contains 15 residues. V lost 6 bases to trimming and J lost 4 bases; unmatched junction nucleotides: 8.

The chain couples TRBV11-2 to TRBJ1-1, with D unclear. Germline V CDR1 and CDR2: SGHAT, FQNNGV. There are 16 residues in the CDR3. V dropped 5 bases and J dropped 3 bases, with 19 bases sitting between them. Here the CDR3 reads CASSEWSSPQDTEAFF. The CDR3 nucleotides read TGTGCCAGCAGCGAATGGTCCTCACCGCAGGACACTGAAGCTTTCTTT. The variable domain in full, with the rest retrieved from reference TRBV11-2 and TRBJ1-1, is EAGVAQSPRYKIIEKRQSVAFWCNPISGHATLYWYQQILGQGPKLLIQFQNNGVVDDSQLPKDRFSAERLKGVDSTLKIQPAKLEDSAVYLCASSEWSSPQDTEAFFGQGTRLTVV.

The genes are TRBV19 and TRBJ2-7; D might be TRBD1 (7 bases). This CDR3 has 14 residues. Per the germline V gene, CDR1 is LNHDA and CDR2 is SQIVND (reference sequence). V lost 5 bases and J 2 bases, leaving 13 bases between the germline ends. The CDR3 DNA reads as TGTGCCAGTAGTTGGAGGGGACAGACCTACGAGCAGTACTTC. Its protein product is CASSWRGQTYEQYF.

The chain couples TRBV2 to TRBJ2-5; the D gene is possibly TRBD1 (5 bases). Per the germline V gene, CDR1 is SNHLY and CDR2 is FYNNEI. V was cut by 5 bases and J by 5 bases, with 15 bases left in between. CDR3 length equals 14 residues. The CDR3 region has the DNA TGTGCCAGCAGTCGGCAGGGTATGTTGGAGACCCAGTACTTC. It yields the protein CASSRQGMLETQYF.

The CDR3 bases are TGTGCCAGCAGACCGACCAGGGCGCTCCACGAGCAGTACTTC. It is translated as CASRPTRALHEQYF. This chain joins TRBV27 and TRBJ2-7; maybe TRBD1 (5 bases). Looked up from germline, CDR1 is MNHEY and CDR2 is SMNVEV (reference sequence). CDR3 length: 14 residues. V lost 6 bases and J 5 bases, leaving 17 bases between the germline ends.